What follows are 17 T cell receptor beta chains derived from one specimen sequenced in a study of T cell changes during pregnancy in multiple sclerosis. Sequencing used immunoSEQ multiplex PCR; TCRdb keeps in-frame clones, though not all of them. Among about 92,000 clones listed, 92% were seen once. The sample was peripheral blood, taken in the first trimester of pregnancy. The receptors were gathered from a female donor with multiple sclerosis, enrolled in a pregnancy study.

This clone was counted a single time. The CDR3 region is CASSPTNLGYTF. The CDR3 nucleotides read TGTGCCAGCAGCCCGACAAATTTGGGCTACACCTTC. The chain links TRBV7-9 to TRBJ1-2; D is unresolved. The CDR3 is 12 residues long. With 5 bases removed from V and 8 bases from J, the gap between germline ends came to 12 bases. Germline V gives CDR1 SEHNR, CDR2 FQNEAQ (reference sequence).

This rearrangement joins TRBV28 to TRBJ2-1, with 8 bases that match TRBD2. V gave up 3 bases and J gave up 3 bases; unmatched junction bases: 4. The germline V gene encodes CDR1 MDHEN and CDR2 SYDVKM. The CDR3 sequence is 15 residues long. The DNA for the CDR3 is TGTGCCAGCAGTTTGTCCGGGAGGGTCTACAATGAGCAGTTCTTC. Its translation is CASSLSGRVYNEQFF.

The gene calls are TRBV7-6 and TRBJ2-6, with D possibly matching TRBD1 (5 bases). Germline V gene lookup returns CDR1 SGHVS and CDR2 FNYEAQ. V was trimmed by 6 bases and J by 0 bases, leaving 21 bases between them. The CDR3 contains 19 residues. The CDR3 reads CASRSPWGGFNSGANVLTF. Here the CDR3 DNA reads TGTGCCAGCAGATCCCCTTGGGGCGGTTTTAACTCTGGGGCCAACGTCCTGACTTTC.

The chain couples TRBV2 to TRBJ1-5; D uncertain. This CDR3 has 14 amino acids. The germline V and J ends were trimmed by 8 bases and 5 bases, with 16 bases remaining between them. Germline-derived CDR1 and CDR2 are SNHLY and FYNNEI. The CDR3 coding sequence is TGTGCCAGCTCGGCAACGGGGTCTTATCAGCCCCAGCATTTT. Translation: CASSATGSYQPQHF.

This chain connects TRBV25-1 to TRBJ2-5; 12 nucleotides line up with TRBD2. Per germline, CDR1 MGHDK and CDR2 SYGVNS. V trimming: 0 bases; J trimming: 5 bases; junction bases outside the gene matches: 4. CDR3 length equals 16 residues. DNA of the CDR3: TGTGCCAGCAGTGAATATCGACTAGCGGGAGCGGAGACCCAGTACTTC. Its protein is CASSEYRLAGAETQYF.

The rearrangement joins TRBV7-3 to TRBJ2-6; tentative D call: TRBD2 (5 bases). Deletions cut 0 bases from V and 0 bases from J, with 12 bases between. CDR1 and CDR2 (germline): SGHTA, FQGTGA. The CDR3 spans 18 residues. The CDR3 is CASSLTEGGSSGANVLTF. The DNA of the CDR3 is TGTGCCAGCAGCTTAACGGAAGGAGGAAGCTCTGGGGCCAACGTCCTGACTTTC.

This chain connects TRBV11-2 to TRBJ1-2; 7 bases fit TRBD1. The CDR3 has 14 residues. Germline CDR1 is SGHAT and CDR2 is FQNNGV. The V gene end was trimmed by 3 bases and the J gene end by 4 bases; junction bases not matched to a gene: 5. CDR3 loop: CASSLAGGSYGYTF. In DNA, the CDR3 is TGTGCCAGCAGCTTGGCAGGGGGTAGCTATGGCTACACCTTC.

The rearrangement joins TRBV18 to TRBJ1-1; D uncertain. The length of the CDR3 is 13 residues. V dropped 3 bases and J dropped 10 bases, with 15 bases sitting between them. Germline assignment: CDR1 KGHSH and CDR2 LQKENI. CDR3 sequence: CASSPSGGSGAFF. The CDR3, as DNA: TGTGCCAGCTCACCGAGCGGAGGGAGTGGAGCTTTCTTT.

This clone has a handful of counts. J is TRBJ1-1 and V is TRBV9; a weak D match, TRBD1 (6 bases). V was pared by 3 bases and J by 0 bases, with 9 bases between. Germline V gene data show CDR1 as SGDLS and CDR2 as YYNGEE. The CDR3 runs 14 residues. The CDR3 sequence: CASSGRTVNTEAFF. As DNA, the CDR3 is TGTGCCAGCAGCGGACGGACAGTGAACACTGAAGCTTTCTTT.

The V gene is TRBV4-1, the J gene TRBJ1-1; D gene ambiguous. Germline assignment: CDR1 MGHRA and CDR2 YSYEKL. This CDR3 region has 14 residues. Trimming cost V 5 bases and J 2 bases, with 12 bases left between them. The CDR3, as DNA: TGCGCCAGCAGCGATCCGTTGCTAAACACTGAAGCTTTCTTT. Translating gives CASSDPLLNTEAFF.

CDR3 sequence (DNA): TGCGCCAGCAGCTTGGGGTTGCCGGGACTAGCGGGAGGACCAGAGACCCAGTACTTC. Encoded protein: CASSLGLPGLAGGPETQYF. This sequence joins TRBV5-1 and TRBJ2-5; TRBD2 aligns across 15 bases. This CDR3 has 19 amino acids. The V and J ends lost 0 bases and 4 bases, in that order; junction bases with no gene match: 10. In germline, CDR1 is SGHRS, CDR2 YFSETQ.

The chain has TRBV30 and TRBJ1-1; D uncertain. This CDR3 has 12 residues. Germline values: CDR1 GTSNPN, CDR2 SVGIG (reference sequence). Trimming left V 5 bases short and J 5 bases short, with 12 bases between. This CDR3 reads CAWAPGHTEAFF. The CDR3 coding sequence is TGTGCCTGGGCCCCAGGCCATACTGAAGCTTTCTTT.

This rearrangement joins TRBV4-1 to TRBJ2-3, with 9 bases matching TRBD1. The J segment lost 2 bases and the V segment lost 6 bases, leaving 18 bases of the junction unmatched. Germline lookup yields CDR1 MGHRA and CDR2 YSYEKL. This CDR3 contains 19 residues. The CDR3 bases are TGCGCCAGCAGGCAGACACCGGGTAGGGGACAGGGTTTCACAGATACGCAGTATTTT. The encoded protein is CASRQTPGRGQGFTDTQYF.

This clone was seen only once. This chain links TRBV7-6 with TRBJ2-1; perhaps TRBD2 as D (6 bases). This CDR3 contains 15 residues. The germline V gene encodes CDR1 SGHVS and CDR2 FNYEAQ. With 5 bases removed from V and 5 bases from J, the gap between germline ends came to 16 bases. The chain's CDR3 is CASSGGGGGNNEQFF. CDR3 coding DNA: TGTGCCAGCAGCGGGGGAGGTGGGGGAAACAATGAGCAGTTCTTC.

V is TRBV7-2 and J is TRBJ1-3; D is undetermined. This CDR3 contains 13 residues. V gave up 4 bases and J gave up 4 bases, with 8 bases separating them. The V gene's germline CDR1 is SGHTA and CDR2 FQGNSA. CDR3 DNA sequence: TGTGCCAGCAGCTATCAGGCGGGAAACACCATATATTTT. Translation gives CASSYQAGNTIYF.

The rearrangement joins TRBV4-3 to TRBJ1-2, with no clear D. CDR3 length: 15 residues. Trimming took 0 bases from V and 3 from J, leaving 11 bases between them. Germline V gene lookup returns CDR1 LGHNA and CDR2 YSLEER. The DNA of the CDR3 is TGCGCCAGCAGCCAAGACTTCGCGGAGTACTATGGCTACACCTTC. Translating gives CASSQDFAEYYGYTF.

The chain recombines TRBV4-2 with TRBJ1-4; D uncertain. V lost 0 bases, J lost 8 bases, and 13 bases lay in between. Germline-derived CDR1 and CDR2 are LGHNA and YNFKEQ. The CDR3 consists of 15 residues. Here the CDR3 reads CASSQDRPTGEKLFF. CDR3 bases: TGTGCCAGCAGCCAAGATCGGCCTACGGGGGAAAAACTGTTTTTT.